This T cell receptor beta chain was found in a study of T cell repertoires in cytomegalovirus infection (dated by TCRdb to the late 2010s). Concerning the study at large: The HLA type of each donor mattered for the analysis, because public TCR beta signatures pointed to carriage of CMV infection along with the matching HLA type.

Beyond this particular receptor, the publication reports: Carriers of CMV infection plus the relevant HLA type were discriminated by the cumulative frequency of public TCR beta family members in the study cohort and in an independent approximately 400-donor cohort. The ex vivo response was dominated by HLA-C-restricted CMV-specific TCR beta clonotypes, which also provided the single most frequent clonotype in two of eight donors.

This clonotype was detected only a few times. Its recognized antigen is unknown. One base away there is no much larger clone; base qualities are not given. The sequencer listed for this sample is Illumina HiSeq 1500. The public reads were reanalyzed by TCRdb: fastp trimming at Q25, MiXCR alignment, in-frame beta chains only. Each entry merges the rows of one CDR3 protein and shows their most common DNA and genes. The sample table shows a few hundred thousand distinct CDR3 sequences, and roughly a sixth are seen once. The ten largest clones add up to about 12% of the sample. The germline V gene (reference sequence) gives CDR1 as SEHNR and CDR2 as FQNEAQ. V is pruned by 5 bases and J by 3 bases, leaving 9 bases of the junction without a gene match. The CDR3 measures 15 amino acids from cysteine to phenylalanine. Only CDR3 DNA remains: 45 bases, in frame from the first base.

Input material: PBMCs. The sequence joins TRBV7-9 to TRBJ2-7, with 8 junctional bases fitting TRBD1. The clonotype comes from a human donor in good health (CMV status not recorded). Some clones in this sample may be carry-over from other donors' samples. The bases read TGTGCCAGCAGCCATCCGGGGACAGGAGACTACGAGCAGTACTTC. Its protein is CASSHPGTGDYEQYF.